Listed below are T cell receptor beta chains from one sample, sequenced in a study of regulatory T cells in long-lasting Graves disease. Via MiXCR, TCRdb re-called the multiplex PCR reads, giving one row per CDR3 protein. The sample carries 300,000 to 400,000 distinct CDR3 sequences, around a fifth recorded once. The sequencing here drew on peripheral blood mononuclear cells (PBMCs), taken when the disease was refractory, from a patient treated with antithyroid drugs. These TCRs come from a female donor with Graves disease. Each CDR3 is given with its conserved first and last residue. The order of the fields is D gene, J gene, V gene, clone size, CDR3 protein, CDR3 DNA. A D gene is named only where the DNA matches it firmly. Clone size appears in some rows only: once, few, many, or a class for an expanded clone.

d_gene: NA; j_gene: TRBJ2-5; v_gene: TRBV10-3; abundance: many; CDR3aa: CAISGRPRGGKPQETQYF; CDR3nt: TGTGCCATCAGTGGTCGCCCTAGAGGGGGGAAGCCCCAAGAGACCCAGTACTTC
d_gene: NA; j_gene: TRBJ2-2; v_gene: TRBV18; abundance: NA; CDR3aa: CASSPGHPYLNTGELFF; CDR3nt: TGTGCCAGCTCACCGGGACACCCGTACCTAAACACCGGGGAGCTGTTTTTT
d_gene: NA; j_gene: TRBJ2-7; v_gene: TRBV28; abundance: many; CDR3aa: CASSLSEKIYSYEQYF; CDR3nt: TGTGCCAGCAGTTTGAGTGAGAAGATCTACTCCTACGAGCAGTACTTC
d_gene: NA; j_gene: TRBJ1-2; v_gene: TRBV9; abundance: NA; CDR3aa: CASSVDRGSYYGYTF; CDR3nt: TGTGCCAGCAGCGTAGATCGGGGGTCCTACTATGGCTACACCTTC
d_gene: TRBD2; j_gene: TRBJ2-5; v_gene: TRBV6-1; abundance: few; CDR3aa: CASSLRIWRGVYQETQYF; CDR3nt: TGTGCCAGCAGCTTGAGGATCTGGCGGGGGGTCTACCAAGAGACCCAGTACTTC
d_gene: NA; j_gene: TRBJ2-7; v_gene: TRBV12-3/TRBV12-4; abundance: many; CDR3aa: CASSLAGQAQYF; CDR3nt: TGTGCCAGCAGTTTAGCCGGGCAGGCGCAGTACTTC
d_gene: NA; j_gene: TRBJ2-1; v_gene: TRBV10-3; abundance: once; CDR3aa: CAISEVGGKFF; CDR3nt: TGTGCCATCAGTGAGGTCGGGGGCAAGTTCTTC
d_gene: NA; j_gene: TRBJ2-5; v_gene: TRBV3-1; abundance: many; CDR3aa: CASSQEGVSETQYF; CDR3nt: TGTGCCAGCAGCCAAGAAGGAGTATCCGAGACCCAGTACTTC
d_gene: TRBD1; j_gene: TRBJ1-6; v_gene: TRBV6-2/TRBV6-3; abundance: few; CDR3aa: CASSYEKGQGNSPLHF; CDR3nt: TGTGCCAGCAGTTACGAAAAGGGACAGGGAAATTCACCCCTCCACTTT
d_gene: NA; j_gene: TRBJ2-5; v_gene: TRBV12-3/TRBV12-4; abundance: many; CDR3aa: CASSRAATQKETQYF; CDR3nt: TGTGCCAGCAGCCGAGCGGCAACTCAGAAGGAGACCCAGTACTTC
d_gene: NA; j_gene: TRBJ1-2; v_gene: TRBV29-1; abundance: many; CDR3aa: CSVNDRSESSNYGYTF; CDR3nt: TGCAGCGTTAACGACAGGTCTGAATCTTCGAACTATGGCTACACCTTC
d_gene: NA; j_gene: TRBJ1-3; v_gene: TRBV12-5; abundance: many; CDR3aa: CASGHRTVSGNTIYF; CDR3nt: TGTGCTAGTGGTCACCGGACAGTCTCTGGAAACACCATATATTTT
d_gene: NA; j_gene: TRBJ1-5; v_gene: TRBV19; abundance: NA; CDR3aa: CATASDRSVLNQPRHF; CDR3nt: TGTGCCACCGCTTCAGACAGATCGGTGTTAAATCAGCCCCGGCATTTT
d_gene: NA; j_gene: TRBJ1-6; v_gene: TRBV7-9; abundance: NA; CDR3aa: CASRKAGAENSPLHF; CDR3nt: TGTGCCAGCAGAAAGGCAGGGGCTGAGAATTCACCCCTCCACTTT
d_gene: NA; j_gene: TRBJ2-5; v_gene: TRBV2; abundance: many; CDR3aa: CASRPVQWETQYF; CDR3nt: TGTGCCAGCCGCCCTGTTCAGTGGGAGACCCAGTACTTC
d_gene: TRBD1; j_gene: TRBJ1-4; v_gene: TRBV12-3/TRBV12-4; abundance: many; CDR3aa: CASRRGQGRVTNEKLFF; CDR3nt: TGTGCCAGCAGACGAGGACAGGGGAGGGTAACTAATGAAAAACTGTTTTTT
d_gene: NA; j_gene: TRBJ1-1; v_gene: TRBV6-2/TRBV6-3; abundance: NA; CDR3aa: CASSFMSTEAFF; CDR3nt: TGTGCCAGCAGTTTTATGAGCACTGAAGCTTTCTTT
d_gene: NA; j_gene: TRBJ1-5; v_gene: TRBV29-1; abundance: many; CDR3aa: CSVGAGNQPQHF; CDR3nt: TGCAGCGTTGGCGCAGGCAATCAGCCCCAGCATTTT
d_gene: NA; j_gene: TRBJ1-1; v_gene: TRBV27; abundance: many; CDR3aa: CASSFEKNTEAFF; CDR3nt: TGTGCCAGCAGTTTTGAGAAGAACACTGAAGCTTTCTTT
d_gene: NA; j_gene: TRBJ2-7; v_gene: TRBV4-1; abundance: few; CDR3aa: CASSFRDWARDEQYF; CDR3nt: TGCGCCAGCAGCTTCCGGGACTGGGCGAGGGACGAGCAGTACTTC